This note documents a single T cell receptor (beta chain) sequence. This specimen comes from a study of blood T cells in healthy people across ages. Trimming shortened V by 0 bases and J by 3 bases, and 6 bases separated the two germline ends. The CDR3 extends over 14 amino acids. Germline assignment: CDR1 SGDLS and CDR2 YYNGEE. Primed by a sample-barcoded 5' primer and a J-beta primer mix, a second PCR proceeded for about 6 to 12 cycles. TCRdb re-analysed the 5' RACE reads in MiXCR, keeping a single row per CDR3 protein. The repertoire consists of approximately 1.5 million distinct CDR3 sequences, with under 55% occurring once and the leading ten covering 4%.

The rearrangement uses TRBV9 and TRBJ2-2; perhaps TRBD1 as D (6 bases). The receptor was derived from a woman between 18 and 29 years old in good health. Sequenced: blood. This chain's CDR3 is CASSVEGDTGELFF. CDR3 nucleotides: TGTGCCAGCAGCGTAGAGGGGGACACCGGGGAGCTGTTTTTT.